The table lists the clone carrying this T cell receptor beta chain with many counts. Unique molecular identifiers were affixed to discrete cDNA molecules within the library. One entry per CDR3 protein results from TCRdb running MiXCR on the RACE reads. Of approximately 28,000 distinct CDR3 sequences in the sample, 7.5% to 10% were seen once. This specimen belongs to a study of human T cells and chemical hapten exposure. Time point of the sample: patch test 2, 6 weeks after DPC sensitization. As for treatment: therapeutic diphenylcyclopropenone sensitization with weekly scalp DPC. At every patch-test visit, blood was drawn before the patch test was applied. Sample donors consisted of patients with alopecia, aged 18 to 70 years, who were suitable for DPC. This receptor was taken from a man younger than 40 with alopecia areata. Some clones in this sample may be carry-over from other donors' samples. The starting material was whole blood, obtained in connection with sensitization to the hapten diphenylcyclopropenone (DPC).

The CDR3 reads CASSQVQRGPFSTDTQYF. The CDR3 DNA reads TGCGCCAGCAGCCAAGTTCAGCGGGGGCCCTTTAGCACAGATACGCAGTATTTT. The rearrangement links TRBV4-1 to TRBJ2-3, with 8 bases identical to TRBD2. The CDR3 is 18 residues long. V dropped 1 base and J dropped 0; count of bases not matched to a gene: 9. CDR1 and CDR2 from the germline V gene are MGHRA and YSYEKL.